Following are 6 T cell receptor beta chains from one sample sequenced in a study of blood T cell repertoires in COVID-19. Sequencing was performed with immunoSEQ multiplex PCR; in TCRdb, only in-frame clones are kept and a portion is missing. Of 200,000 to 250,000 clones in the sample, roughly 81% were seen once. The source material was peripheral blood. The source of these receptors is a middle-aged man who had recovered from COVID-19.

DNA of the CDR3: TGTGCCAGCCCCCAGGACAGGACCTACGAGCAGTACTTC. Translation: CASPQDRTYEQYF. This sequence joins TRBV19 and TRBJ2-7, with TRBD1 matching 7 bases. Germline CDR1 and CDR2: LNHDA and SQIVND (reference sequence). The CDR3 has 13 residues. V dropped 9 bases and J dropped 2; count of bases not matched to a gene: 7.

The CDR3 sequence is CASSQQGYEQYF. The CDR3 DNA reads TGTGCCAGCAGCCAACAGGGATACGAGCAGTACTTC. This chain joins TRBV3-1 (or the pseudogene TRBV3-2) and TRBJ2-7; tentatively, D is TRBD1 (5 bases). This CDR3 region has 12 residues. CDR1 and CDR2 (germline): LGHDT, YNNKEL (reference sequence). Between the trimmed V and J ends, which lost 2 bases and 4 bases, there was a span of 6 bases.

The chain couples TRBV5-4 to TRBJ1-2, with 10 bases identical to TRBD1. Germline V gene sequence: CDR1 SGHNT, CDR2 YYREEE (reference sequence). The CDR3 spans 15 residues. V gave up 0 bases and J gave up 7 bases; unmatched junction bases: 6. The CDR3 nucleotides read TGTGCCAGCAGCTTGGCAGGGACAGGGGCTGGTGGCTACACCTTC. This encodes CASSLAGTGAGGYTF.

V usage is TRBV4-2 and J usage is TRBJ1-6; no clear D gene. Trimming stripped 0 bases from V and 7 bases from J, with 13 bases between. The CDR3 has 16 residues. CDR1 LGHNA and CDR2 YNFKEQ come from the germline V gene. The CDR3 loop reads CASSQDYSGWNSPLHF. In nucleotides, the CDR3 is TGTGCCAGCAGCCAAGATTACTCGGGGTGGAATTCACCCCTCCACTTT.

The chain combines TRBV2 with TRBJ1-1; TRBD1 might be the D (5 bases). The CDR3 is made up of 14 amino acids. V lost 6 bases to trimming and J lost 8 bases, with 19 bases between them. CDR1 SNHLY and CDR2 FYNNEI come from the germline V gene. The CDR3 here is CASRKDVQVGEAFF. The CDR3 DNA is TGTGCCAGCAGAAAAGATGTACAGGTGGGGGAAGCTTTCTTT.

The chain carries TRBV28 and TRBJ1-4; D is perhaps TRBD1 (5 bases). Germline assignment: CDR1 MDHEN and CDR2 SYDVKM. This CDR3 contains 16 residues. Trimming took off 5 bases at V and 4 bases at J, with 17 bases between the two ends. CDR3 in DNA: TGTGCCAGCAGTCCCCTAGGGGAGGCTTTTAATGAAAAACTGTTTTTT. This encodes CASSPLGEAFNEKLFF.